This TCR beta chain originates from a study of response to subunit inactivated influenza vaccine. Study-wide results and caveats: The authors proposed limited new T cell recruitment per seasonal influenza vaccination.

CDR3 length: 15 amino acids. V was shortened by 5 bases and J by 4 bases, with 15 bases between the two germline ends. The germline gives CDR1 MNHNS, CDR2 SASEGT. Note on this clonotype: Antigen unknown.

From the RT-PCR reads, TCRdb called clonotypes with MiXCR, one entry per CDR3 protein. The profile shows fewer than 650,000 distinct CDR3 sequences, 13% of them singletons. This TCR derives from a middle-aged man who received an inactivated influenza vaccine. The J gene is TRBJ2-1, the V gene TRBV6-1; perhaps TRBD2 as D (6 bases). Here the sequenced sample was PBMCs from blood, taken 45 days after vaccination. The CDR3 loop is CASSPTGGTYNEQFF. CDR3 in DNA: TGTGCCAGCAGTCCCACGGGCGGGACGTACAATGAGCAGTTCTTC.